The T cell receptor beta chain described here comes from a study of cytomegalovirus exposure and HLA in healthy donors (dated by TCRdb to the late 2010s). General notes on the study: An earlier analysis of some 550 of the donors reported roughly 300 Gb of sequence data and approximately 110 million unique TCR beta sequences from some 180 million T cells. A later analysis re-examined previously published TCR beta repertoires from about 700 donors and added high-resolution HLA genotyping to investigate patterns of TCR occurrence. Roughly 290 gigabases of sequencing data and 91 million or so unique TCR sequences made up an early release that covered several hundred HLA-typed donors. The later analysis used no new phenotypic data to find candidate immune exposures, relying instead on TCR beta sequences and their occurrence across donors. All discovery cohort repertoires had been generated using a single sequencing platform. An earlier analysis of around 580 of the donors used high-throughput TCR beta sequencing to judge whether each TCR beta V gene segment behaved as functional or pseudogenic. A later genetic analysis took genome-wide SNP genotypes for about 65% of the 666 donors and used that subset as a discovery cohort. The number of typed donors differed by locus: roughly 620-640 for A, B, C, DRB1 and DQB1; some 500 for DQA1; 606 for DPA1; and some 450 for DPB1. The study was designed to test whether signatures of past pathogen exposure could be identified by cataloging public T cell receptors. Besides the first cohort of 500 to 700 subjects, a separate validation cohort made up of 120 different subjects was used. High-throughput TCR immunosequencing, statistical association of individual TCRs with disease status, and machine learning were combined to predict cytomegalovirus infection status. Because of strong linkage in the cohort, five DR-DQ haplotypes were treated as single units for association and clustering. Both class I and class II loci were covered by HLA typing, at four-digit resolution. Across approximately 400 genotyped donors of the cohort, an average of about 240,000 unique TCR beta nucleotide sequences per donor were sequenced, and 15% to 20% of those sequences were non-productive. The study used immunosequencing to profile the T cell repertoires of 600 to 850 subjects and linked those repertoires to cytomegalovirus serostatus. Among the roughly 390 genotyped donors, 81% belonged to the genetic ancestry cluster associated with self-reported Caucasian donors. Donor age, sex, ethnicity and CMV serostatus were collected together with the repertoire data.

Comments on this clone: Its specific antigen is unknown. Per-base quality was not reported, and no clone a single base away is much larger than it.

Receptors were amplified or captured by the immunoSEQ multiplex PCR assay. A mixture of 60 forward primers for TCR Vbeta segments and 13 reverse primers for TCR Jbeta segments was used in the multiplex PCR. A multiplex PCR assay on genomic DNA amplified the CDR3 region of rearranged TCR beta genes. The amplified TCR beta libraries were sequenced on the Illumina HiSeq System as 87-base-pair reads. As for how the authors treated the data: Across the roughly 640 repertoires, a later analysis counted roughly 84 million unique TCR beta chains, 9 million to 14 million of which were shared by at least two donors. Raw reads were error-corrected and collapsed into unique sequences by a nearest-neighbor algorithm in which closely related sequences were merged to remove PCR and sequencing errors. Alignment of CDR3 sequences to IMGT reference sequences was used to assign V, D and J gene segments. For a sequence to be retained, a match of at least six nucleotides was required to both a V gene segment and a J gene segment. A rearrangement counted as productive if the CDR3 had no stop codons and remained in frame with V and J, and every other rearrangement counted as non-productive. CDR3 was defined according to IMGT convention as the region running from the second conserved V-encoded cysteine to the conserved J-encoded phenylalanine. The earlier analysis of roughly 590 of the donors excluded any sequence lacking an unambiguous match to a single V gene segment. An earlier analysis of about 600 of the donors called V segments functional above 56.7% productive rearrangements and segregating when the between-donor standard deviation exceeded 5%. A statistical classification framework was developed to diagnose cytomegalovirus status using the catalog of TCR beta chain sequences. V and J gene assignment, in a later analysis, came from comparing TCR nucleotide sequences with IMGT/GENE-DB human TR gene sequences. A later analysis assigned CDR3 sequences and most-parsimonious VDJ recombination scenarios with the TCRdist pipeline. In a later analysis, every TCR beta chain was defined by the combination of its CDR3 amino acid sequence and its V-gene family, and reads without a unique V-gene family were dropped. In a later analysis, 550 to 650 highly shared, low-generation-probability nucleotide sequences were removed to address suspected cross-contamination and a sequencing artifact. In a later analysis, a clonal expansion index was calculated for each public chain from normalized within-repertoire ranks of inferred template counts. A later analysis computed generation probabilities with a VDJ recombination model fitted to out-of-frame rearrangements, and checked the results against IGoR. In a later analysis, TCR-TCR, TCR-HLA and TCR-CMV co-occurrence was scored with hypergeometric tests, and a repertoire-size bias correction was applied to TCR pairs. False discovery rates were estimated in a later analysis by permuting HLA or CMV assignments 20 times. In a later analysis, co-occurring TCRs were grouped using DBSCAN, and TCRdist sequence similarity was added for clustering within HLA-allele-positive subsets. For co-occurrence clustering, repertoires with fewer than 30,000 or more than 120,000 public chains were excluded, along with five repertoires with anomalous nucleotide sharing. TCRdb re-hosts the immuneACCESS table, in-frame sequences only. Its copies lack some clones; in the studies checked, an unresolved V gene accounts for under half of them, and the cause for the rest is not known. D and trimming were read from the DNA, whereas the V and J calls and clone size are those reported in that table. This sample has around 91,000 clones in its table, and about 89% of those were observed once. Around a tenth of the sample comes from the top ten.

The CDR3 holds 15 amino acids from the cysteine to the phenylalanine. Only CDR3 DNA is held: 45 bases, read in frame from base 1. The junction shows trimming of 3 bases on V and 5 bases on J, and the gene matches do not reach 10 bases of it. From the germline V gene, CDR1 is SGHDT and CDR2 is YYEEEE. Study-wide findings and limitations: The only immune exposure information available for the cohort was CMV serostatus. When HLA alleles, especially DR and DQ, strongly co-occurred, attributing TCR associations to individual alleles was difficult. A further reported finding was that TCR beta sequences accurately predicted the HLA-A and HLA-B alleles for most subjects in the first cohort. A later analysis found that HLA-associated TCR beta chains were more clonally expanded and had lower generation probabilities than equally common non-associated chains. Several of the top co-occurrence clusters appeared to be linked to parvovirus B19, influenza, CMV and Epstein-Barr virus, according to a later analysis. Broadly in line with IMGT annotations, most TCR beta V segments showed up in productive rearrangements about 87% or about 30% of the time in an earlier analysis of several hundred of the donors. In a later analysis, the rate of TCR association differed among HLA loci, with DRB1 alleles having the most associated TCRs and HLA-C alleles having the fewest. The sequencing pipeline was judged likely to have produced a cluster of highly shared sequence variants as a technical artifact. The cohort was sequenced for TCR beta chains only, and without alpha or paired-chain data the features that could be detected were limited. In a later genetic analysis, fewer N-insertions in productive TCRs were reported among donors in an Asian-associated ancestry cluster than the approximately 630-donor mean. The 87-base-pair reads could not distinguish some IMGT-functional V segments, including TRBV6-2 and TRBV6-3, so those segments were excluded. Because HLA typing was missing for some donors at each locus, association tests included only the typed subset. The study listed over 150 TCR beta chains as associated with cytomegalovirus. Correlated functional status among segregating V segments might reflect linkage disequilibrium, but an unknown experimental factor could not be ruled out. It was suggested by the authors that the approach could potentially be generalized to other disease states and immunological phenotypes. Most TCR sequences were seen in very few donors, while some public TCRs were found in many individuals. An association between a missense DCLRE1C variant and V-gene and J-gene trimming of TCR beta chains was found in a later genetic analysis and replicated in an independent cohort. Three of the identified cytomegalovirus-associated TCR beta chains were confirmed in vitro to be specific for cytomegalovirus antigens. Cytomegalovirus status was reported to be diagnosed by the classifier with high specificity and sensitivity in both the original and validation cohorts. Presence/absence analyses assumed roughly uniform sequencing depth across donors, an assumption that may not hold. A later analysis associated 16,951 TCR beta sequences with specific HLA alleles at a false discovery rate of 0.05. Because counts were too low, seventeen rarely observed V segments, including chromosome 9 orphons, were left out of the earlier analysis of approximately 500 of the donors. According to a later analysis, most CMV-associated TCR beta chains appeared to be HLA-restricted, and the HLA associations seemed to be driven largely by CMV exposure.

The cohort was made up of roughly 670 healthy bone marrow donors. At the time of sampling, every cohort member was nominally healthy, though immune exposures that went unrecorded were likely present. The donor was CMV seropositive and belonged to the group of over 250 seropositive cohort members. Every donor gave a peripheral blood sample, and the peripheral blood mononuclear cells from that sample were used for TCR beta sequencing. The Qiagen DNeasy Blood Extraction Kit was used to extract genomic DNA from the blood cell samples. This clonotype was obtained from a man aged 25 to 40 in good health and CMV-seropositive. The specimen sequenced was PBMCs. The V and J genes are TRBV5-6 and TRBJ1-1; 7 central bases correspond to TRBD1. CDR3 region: CASSWMVRGVTEAFF. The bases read TGTGCCAGCAGCTGGATGGTCAGGGGGGTTACTGAAGCTTTCTTT.